Listed here are 29 T cell receptor beta chains from one sample, sequenced in a study of T-cell reconstitution after alpha-beta-depleted transplantation in children. A TCRbeta library incorporating unique molecular identifiers was prepared. TCRdb reprocessed the PCR reads with MiXCR, giving one entry per CDR3 protein. The sample has around 250,000 distinct CDR3 sequences; roughly 8% are singletons. Sample: PBMCs, mostly from graft donor cells, taken 180 days after TCRalphabeta/CD19-depleted stem cell transplant. The receptors were gathered from a male patient younger than 18 who had a stem cell transplant for acute lymphoblastic leukemia, so the T cells may come from the graft donor.

This clonotype has at least ten counts. The rearrangement uses TRBV27 and TRBJ2-2; 7 nucleotides line up with TRBD1. The germline gives CDR1 MNHEY, CDR2 SMNVEV (reference sequence). Unmatched junction bases numbered 6, after V lost 5 bases and J lost 6 bases. The CDR3 loop spans 14 amino acids. The CDR3 DNA follows: TGTGCCAGCAGTCTCCAAGGGGGCGCCGGGGAGCTGTTTTTT. This encodes CASSLQGGAGELFF.

The table lists this clonotype with many counts. J is TRBJ2-7 and V is TRBV12-3 or TRBV12-4; maybe TRBD2 (5 bases). V was trimmed by 1 base and J by 5 bases, leaving 15 bases between them. The CDR3 length is 15 residues. The CDR3 reads CASSLVGLARDEQYF. The CDR3 region has the DNA TGTGCCAGCAGTTTAGTAGGGCTAGCCAGAGACGAGCAGTACTTC.

This clonotype came up many times. The chain is built from TRBV7-8 and TRBJ1-5, with no clear D. Germline CDR1 reads SGHVS; CDR2 reads FQNEAQ. Trimming pared 1 base from V and 3 bases from J, leaving 10 bases between. CDR3 length: 15 residues. This CDR3 reads CASSLGFSYNQPQHF. CDR3 DNA: TGTGCCAGCAGCTTAGGGTTTTCATACAATCAGCCCCAGCATTTT.

This clonotype was observed many times. The chain is built from TRBV29-1 and TRBJ2-5; D might be TRBD2 (5 bases). Per germline, CDR1 SQVTM and CDR2 ANQGSEA. The germline V and J ends were trimmed by 6 bases and 10 bases, with 12 bases remaining between them. The CDR3 loop spans 10 amino acids. CDR3 region: CSVTLVIQYF. CDR3 nucleotides: TGCAGCGTCACACTAGTTATCCAGTACTTC.

This clonotype was seen many times. This sequence joins TRBV6-5 and TRBJ2-5, with unresolved D. The CDR3 has 14 amino acids. From germline, CDR1 is MNHEY and CDR2 SVGAGI. V was pared by 0 bases and J by 3 bases, with 8 bases between. CDR3 DNA sequence: TGTGCCAGCAGTTACTCGAGCCGGGAAGAGACCCAGTACTTC. The encoded protein is CASSYSSREETQYF.

At least ten counts were recorded for this clonotype. The rearrangement links TRBV9 to TRBJ2-1; D ambiguous. This CDR3 has 13 amino acids. V gave up 0 bases and J gave up 7 bases, with 8 bases separating them. From germline, CDR1 is SGDLS and CDR2 YYNGEE. CDR3 in DNA: TGTGCCAGCAGCGTAGGACACGCTAATGAGCAGTTCTTC. Translation gives CASSVGHANEQFF.

This clonotype has at least ten counts. V usage is TRBV20-1 and J usage is TRBJ1-5, with a possible D match to TRBD1 (5 bases). V lost 7 bases, J lost 2 bases, and 12 bases lay in between. Per germline, CDR1 DFQATT and CDR2 SNEGSKA (reference sequence). The length of the CDR3 is 13 residues. CDR3 in DNA: TGCAGTGTTGGGACGGATGGCAATCAGCCCCAGCATTTT. The encoded protein is CSVGTDGNQPQHF.

This clonotype has a count of ten or more. V is TRBV20-1 and J is TRBJ2-1; 9 bases line up with TRBD2. The V and J ends lost 7 bases and 2 bases, in that order; junction bases with no gene match: 3. Germline V gene data show CDR1 as DFQATT and CDR2 as SNEGSKA (reference sequence). This CDR3 is built from 13 residues. CDR3 loop: CSEVAGAYNEQFF. DNA for the CDR3: TGCAGTGAGGTAGCGGGAGCCTACAATGAGCAGTTCTTC.

There are many counts of this clonotype. This chain connects TRBV5-1 to TRBJ1-4, with 8 bases aligning to TRBD1. The germline CDR1 and CDR2 sequences are SGHRS and YFSETQ. The CDR3 contains 14 residues. V lost 4 bases to trimming and J lost 7 bases; unmatched junction nucleotides: 6. CDR3 amino acids: CASSHRDRSEKLFF. The DNA of the CDR3 is TGCGCCAGCAGCCATCGGGACAGGTCTGAAAAACTGTTTTTT.

This clonotype was detected ten times or more. The chain is built from TRBV27 and TRBJ1-5, with D possibly being TRBD1 (6 bases). CDR3 length: 13 residues. Germline lookup yields CDR1 MNHEY and CDR2 SMNVEV (reference sequence). The V end was cut by 3 bases, the J end by 9 bases, with 12 bases between. CDR3 coding DNA: TGTGCCAGCAGTTTGGGGGCACCAGGGCCCCAGCATTTT. It yields the protein CASSLGAPGPQHF.

At least ten counts were recorded for this clonotype. The gene calls are TRBV10-3 and TRBJ2-5; perhaps TRBD1 as D (5 bases). Between the trimmed V and J ends, which lost 6 bases and 1 base, there was a span of 9 bases. The CDR3 has 13 residues. Germline V gene data show CDR1 as ENHRY and CDR2 as SYGVKD. As DNA, the CDR3 is TGTGCCATCAGCTGGGGCAGCCAAGAGACCCAGTACTTC. It specifies CAISWGSQETQYF.

The rearrangement links TRBV12-2 to TRBJ1-2; the table's D call TRBD1 went unverified against the DNA. TRBV12-2 is labeled a pseudogene. CDR3 length equals 17 residues. The CDR3, as DNA: TGTGCAAGTCGCTTAGCCCTGGACAGGGGGCGGATCTATGGCTACACCTTC. This sequence encodes CASRLALDRGRIYGYTF.

This clonotype was recorded at least ten times. V is TRBV12-3 or TRBV12-4 and J is TRBJ1-2; tentatively, D is TRBD1 (6 bases). The CDR3 length is 13 residues. V was clipped by 6 bases and J by 7 bases, with 15 bases between them. The CDR3 here is CASRQQGVGGYTF. CDR3 nucleotide sequence: TGTGCCAGCAGACAACAGGGAGTGGGTGGCTACACCTTC.

This clonotype has ten or more counts. In DNA form, the CDR3 reads TGCGCCAGCAGTTCGTCATCGTACAATGAGCAGTTCTTC. It specifies CASSSSSYNEQFF. V and J are TRBV5-1 and TRBJ2-1; D unresolved. Deletions cut 5 bases from V and 4 bases from J, with 10 bases between. The CDR3 contains 13 residues. CDR1 and CDR2 (germline): SGHRS, YFSETQ.

This clonotype came up many times. V and J are TRBV5-1 and TRBJ2-2; 7 bases map to TRBD2. CDR1 is SGHRS and CDR2 is YFSETQ in the germline V gene. The length of the CDR3 is 12 residues. V dropped 3 bases and J dropped 10; count of bases not matched to a gene: 3. The CDR3 DNA reads TGCGCCAGCAGCTGGACTAGTTCGGAGCTGTTTTTT. Its translation: CASSWTSSELFF.

This clonotype was observed at least ten times. The V and J genes are TRBV20-1 and TRBJ2-5; the match to TRBD2 covers 11 bases. The CDR3 covers 18 residues. Germline CDR1 DFQATT, CDR2 SNEGSKA (reference sequence). V lost 6 bases and J lost 4; bases outside the gene matches: 19. The CDR3, as DNA: TGCAGTGCAATGACCCTACCCTTAGCGGGGGGGCGAGGAGAGACCCAGTACTTC. It encodes CSAMTLPLAGGRGETQYF.

This clonotype showed up many times. This chain connects TRBV20-1 to TRBJ2-2; D remains unclear. Trimming took off 4 bases at V and 4 bases at J, with 4 bases between the two ends. CDR1 and CDR2 from the germline V gene are DFQATT and SNEGSKA (reference sequence). The CDR3 covers 11 residues. DNA of the CDR3: TGCAGTGCTAAGGGCACCGGGGAGCTGTTTTTT. Translation: CSAKGTGELFF.

This clonotype was observed many times. The rearrangement links TRBV20-1 to TRBJ2-6, with D perhaps being TRBD1 or TRBD2 (6 bases each). The germline V gene encodes CDR1 DFQATT and CDR2 SNEGSKA (reference sequence). This CDR3 has 19 amino acids. Trimming removed 0 bases from V and 4 bases from J, with 22 bases in between. CDR3 sequence reads: CSARDLVGTGASGANVLTF. CDR3 bases: TGCAGTGCTAGAGATTTAGTGGGGACGGGGGCCTCGGGGGCCAACGTCCTGACTTTC.

The rearrangement links TRBV12-5 to TRBJ1-5; D might be TRBD1 (6 bases). The V gene's germline CDR1 is LGHNT and CDR2 FRNRAP. Trimming took off 2 bases at V and 4 bases at J, with 12 bases between the two ends. There are 15 residues in the CDR3. The CDR3 here is CASGLSGGRNQPQHF. Here the CDR3 DNA reads TGTGCTAGTGGTTTGTCGGGGGGCCGGAATCAGCCCCAGCATTTT.

There are many counts of this clonotype. The chain recombines TRBV7-2 with TRBJ2-5; 9 positions agree with TRBD2. The V and J ends lost 5 bases and 1 base, in that order; junction bases with no gene match: 26. CDR1 SGHTA and CDR2 FQGNSA come from the germline V gene. The CDR3 sequence is 22 residues long. The CDR3 sequence: CASSNSIRAALPSGTPQETQYF. The DNA of the CDR3 is TGTGCCAGCAGCAACAGTATTCGGGCAGCTCTACCTAGCGGGACTCCCCAAGAGACCCAGTACTTC.

CDR3 DNA: TGCAGCGTAGGTTTGCAGTATTTT. Residues: CSVGLQYF. V gene TRBV29-1 combines with J gene TRBJ2-3; no firm D call. The CDR3 is made up of 8 amino acids. Germline V lookup: CDR1 SQVTM, CDR2 ANQGSEA. Trimming took 6 bases from V and 11 from J, leaving 6 bases between them.

This clonotype was seen repeatedly, ten times or more. V and J are TRBV7-6 and TRBJ2-1; D unclear. Trimming pared 7 bases from V and 8 bases from J, leaving 21 bases between. Germline lookup yields CDR1 SGHVS and CDR2 FNYEAQ. The CDR3 covers 15 residues. The DNA of the CDR3 is TGTGCCAGCACCCTGTGGGGTCCTAGATCCGATGAGCAGTTCTTC. It is translated as CASTLWGPRSDEQFF. The full variable domain, rest sourced from reference TRBV7-6 and TRBJ2-1, is GAGVSQSPRYKVTKRGQDVALRCDPISGHVSLYWYRQALGQGPEFLTYFNYEAQQDKSGLPNDRFSAERPEGSISTLTIQRTEQRDSAMYRCASTLWGPRSDEQFFGPGTRLTVL.

This clonotype was seen many times. DNA of the CDR3: TGTGCCAGCAGCCTCTCAGGGGGCTACACAGATACGCAGTATTTT. Residues: CASSLSGGYTDTQYF. The rearrangement joins TRBV9 to TRBJ2-3, with 8 bases lining up with TRBD1. The germline V gene encodes CDR1 SGDLS and CDR2 YYNGEE. Trimming cost V 4 bases and J 2 bases; bases outside gene matches: 6. This CDR3 region has 15 residues.

This clonotype was observed many times. The chain couples TRBV9 to TRBJ2-7; 10 bases align to TRBD1. Germline loops: CDR1 SGDLS, CDR2 YYNGEE. The CDR3 extends over 15 amino acids. After removal of 3 bases from V and 5 bases from J, the junction contained 8 bases not matched to a gene. The CDR3 loop is CASSGPRDRGDEQYF. CDR3 coding DNA: TGTGCCAGCAGCGGACCTCGGGACAGGGGAGACGAGCAGTACTTC. Based on the CDR3 plus reference TRBV9 and TRBJ2-7, the full variable domain is DSGVTQTPKHLITATGQRVTLRCSPRSGDLSVYWYQQSLDQGLQFLIQYYNGEERAKGNILERFSAQQFPDLHSELNLSSLELGDSALYFCASSGPRDRGDEQYFGPGTRLTVT.

This clonotype has at least ten counts. The chain uses TRBV7-9 and TRBJ2-7, with D possibly TRBD2 on 6 matching bases. Trimming took off 5 bases at V and 2 bases at J, with 10 bases between the two ends. CDR3 length equals 13 residues. Germline assignment: CDR1 SEHNR and CDR2 FQNEAQ (reference sequence). The CDR3, as DNA: TGTGCCAGCAGCCCGACTAGTACCTACGAGCAGTACTTC. Translated: CASSPTSTYEQYF. Using reference TRBV7-9 and TRBJ2-7 for the parts outside the CDR3, the full variable domain is DTGVSQNPRHKITKRGQNVTFRCDPISEHNRLYWYRQTLGQGPEFLTYFQNEAQLEKSRLLSDRFSAERPKGSFSTLEIQRTEQGDSAMYLCASSPTSTYEQYFGPGTRLTVT.

This clonotype was detected many times. The rearrangement links TRBV5-4 to TRBJ1-1; TRBD1 might be the D (6 bases). This CDR3 comprises 16 residues. Germline CDR1 and CDR2: SGHNT and YYREEE (reference sequence). V was pared by 0 bases and J by 3 bases, with 15 bases between. The CDR3 region is CASSLGKGVRDTEAFF. The CDR3 DNA sequence: TGTGCCAGCAGCTTGGGTAAGGGGGTTCGGGACACTGAAGCTTTCTTT.

There are many counts of this clonotype. CDR3 sequence (DNA): TGTGCCAGCAGCTTACGTCGGTTGGGGTACGGGGGAATGAACACTGAAGCTTTCTTT. Amino acid sequence: CASSLRRLGYGGMNTEAFF. The chain carries TRBV7-8 and TRBJ1-1; TRBD1 might be the D (5 bases). Germline V CDR1 and CDR2: SGHVS, FQNEAQ. This CDR3 has 19 residues. Trimming cost V 2 bases and J 0 bases, with 22 bases left between them.

This clonotype was detected many times. The chain combines TRBV5-8 with TRBJ1-1, with D tentatively TRBD1 (6 bases). The length of the CDR3 is 14 residues. Germline loops: CDR1 SGHTS, CDR2 YDEGEE. Trimming removed 4 bases at V and 6 bases at J, with 16 bases between. CDR3 protein: CASSINREVAEAFF. For the CDR3, the DNA is TGTGCCAGCAGCATAAACAGGGAGGTCGCTGAAGCTTTCTTT.

This clonotype was detected a few times. The chain combines TRBV6-5 with TRBJ2-1; 9 nucleotides agree with TRBD1. The CDR3 extends over 16 amino acids. After removal of 4 bases from V and 4 bases from J, the junction contained 8 bases not matched to a gene. CDR1 MNHEY and CDR2 SVGAGI come from the germline V gene. The CDR3 nucleotides are TGTGCCAGCAGTTCGCCCGGGACAGGGAGATACAATGAGCAGTTCTTC. Its translation: CASSSPGTGRYNEQFF.